Listed here are 16 T cell receptor beta chains from one sample, sequenced in a study of early T cells in non-severe SARS-CoV-2 infection. Each CDR3 protein gets one entry after TCRdb re-called the 5' RACE reads with MiXCR. The data contain some 29,000 distinct CDR3 sequences, approximately 5.4% of them singletons. The material sequenced was whole blood. The receptors derive from an adult who was a healthcare worker with PCR-confirmed SARS-CoV-2 infection or an uninfected control (not recorded which).

In its sample, this clonotype was seen many times. This sequence joins TRBV28 and TRBJ1-1; D is possibly TRBD1 (5 bases). The V end was cut by 9 bases, the J end by 6 bases, with 20 bases between. Germline V gene sequence: CDR1 MDHEN, CDR2 SYDVKM. This CDR3 is built from 14 residues. The CDR3 nucleotides read TGTGCCAGTGCAGGGCCTTCGGAGGGACCTGAAGCTTTCTTT. Translation gives CASAGPSEGPEAFF.

The chain employs TRBV20-1 and TRBJ1-5, with 7 bases matching TRBD1. The CDR3 runs 13 residues. J was trimmed by 4 bases and V by 6 bases; bases with no gene match: 6. The germline V gene has CDR1 DFQATT and CDR2 SNEGSKA (reference sequence). CDR3 protein: CSAQRDSNQPQHF. The CDR3 bases are TGCAGTGCCCAGCGGGACAGTAATCAGCCCCAGCATTTT.

This clonotype showed up many times. The V and J genes are TRBV20-1 and TRBJ2-7; 10 positions agree with TRBD1. Germline V gene data show CDR1 as DFQATT and CDR2 as SNEGSKA (reference sequence). J was trimmed by 3 bases and V by 6 bases; bases with no gene match: 8. The CDR3 runs to 14 residues. The CDR3 loop reads CSATNGQGVYEQYF. The CDR3 DNA reads as TGCAGTGCGACCAATGGACAGGGGGTCTACGAGCAGTACTTC.

This clonotype was seen repeatedly, ten times or more. This chain connects TRBV7-2 to TRBJ2-2, with 8 bases fitting TRBD2. CDR1 is SGHTA, CDR2 FQGNSA, per germline. The CDR3 is 16 amino acids. V gave up 1 base and J gave up 4 bases; unmatched junction bases: 5. For the CDR3, the DNA is TGTGCCAGCAGCTTAGACGCGGGAGGCCGCACCGGGGAGCTGTTTTTT. It encodes CASSLDAGGRTGELFF.

The gene calls are TRBV29-1 and TRBJ2-3; 9 positions match TRBD1. Germline CDR1 SQVTM, CDR2 ANQGSEA. Germline trimming cut 4 bases from V and 3 bases from J; bases unmatched to any gene: 5. The CDR3 totals 14 residues. CDR3 nucleotides: TGCAGCGTTGGGGGACAGGGCAGGACAGATACGCAGTATTTT. Encoded protein: CSVGGQGRTDTQYF.

This chain uses TRBV6-2 or TRBV6-3 with TRBJ2-1; D gene uncertain. In germline, CDR1 is MNHEY, CDR2 SVGEGT. The CDR3 contains 14 residues. V lost 6 bases and J 0 bases, leaving 9 bases between the germline ends. The CDR3 loop reads CASRDQSSYNEQFF. The CDR3 DNA reads TGTGCCAGCAGGGACCAGAGCTCCTACAATGAGCAGTTCTTC.

In this sample, this clonotype turned up many times. The chain recombines TRBV20-1 with TRBJ2-7; D gene unclear. Germline V gives CDR1 DFQATT, CDR2 SNEGSKA (reference sequence). The V and J ends lost 0 bases and 5 bases respectively, with 17 bases between them. The CDR3 runs to 15 residues. Here the CDR3 DNA reads TGCAGTGCTAGAGATATTCGGCTGTCAAGAGACGAGCAGTACTTC. Translating gives CSARDIRLSRDEQYF.

V and J are TRBV2 and TRBJ2-4; no definite D call. The CDR3 loop spans 11 amino acids. The germline CDR1 and CDR2 sequences are SNHLY and FYNNEI. V lost 2 bases and J lost 7, with 3 bases in between. The CDR3 sequence: CASSETNIQYF. Written as DNA, the CDR3 is TGTGCCAGCAGTGAAACTAACATTCAGTACTTC.

In its sample, this clonotype was seen a few times. The chain carries TRBV12-3 or TRBV12-4 and TRBJ2-7; 10 bases line up with TRBD1. With V trimmed by 5 bases and J by 7 bases, 11 bases remained unmatched. There are 15 residues in the CDR3. CDR3 bases: TGTGCCAGCAGTGGCCCGGGACAGGGGCGTGGAGAGCAGTACTTC. It specifies CASSGPGQGRGEQYF.

In this sample, this clonotype turned up many times. V is TRBV7-2 and J is TRBJ1-1; 11 bases are shared with TRBD1. V was pared by 3 bases and J by 11 bases, with 11 bases of the junction left unmatched. Germline values: CDR1 SGHTA, CDR2 FQGNSA. This CDR3 contains 15 residues. CDR3 amino acids: CASSLLQGTGGAAFF. The CDR3, as DNA: TGTGCCAGCAGCTTGTTACAAGGGACAGGGGGGGCGGCTTTCTTT.

In this sample, this clonotype turned up many times. This rearrangement joins TRBV6-1 to TRBJ1-4, with D perhaps TRBD1 (5 bases). The ends were cut back, 4 bases at V and 7 bases at J, with 13 bases in the middle. CDR3 length: 14 amino acids. Germline-derived CDR1 and CDR2 are MNHNS and SASEGT. The CDR3 region has the DNA TGTGCCAGCAGTGCCAGGTTCACAGGTGAAAAACTGTTTTTT. As protein: CASSARFTGEKLFF.

This clonotype was recorded at least ten times. The chain joins TRBV7-2 to TRBJ1-3, with D possibly matching TRBD1 (5 bases). CDR1 is SGHTA, CDR2 FQGNSA, per germline. This CDR3 has 14 amino acids. Deletions cut 5 bases from V and 3 bases from J, with 11 bases between. The CDR3 loop reads CASSPSGGGNTIYF. The CDR3 nucleotides read TGTGCCAGCAGCCCAAGCGGGGGTGGAAACACCATATATTTT.

V is TRBV21-1 and J is TRBJ2-7. TRBV21-1 is annotated as a pseudogene. The CDR3 has 8 amino acids. As DNA, the CDR3 is TGTGCCAACTACGAGCAGTACTTC. This gives the protein CANYEQYF.

This clonotype appeared many times. The V and J genes are TRBV24-1 and TRBJ2-3; 8 bases line up with TRBD2. Trimming took 0 bases from V and 2 from J; bases not matched to a gene: 12. Germline CDR1 reads KGHDR; CDR2 reads SFDVKD. This CDR3 is built from 19 residues. The CDR3 sequence is CATSDLQSRGGGFTDTQYF. The CDR3 DNA is TGTGCCACCAGTGATTTGCAATCCCGGGGGGGAGGATTCACAGATACGCAGTATTTT.

This clonotype was found a few times. V gene TRBV29-1 combines with J gene TRBJ2-2; 8 nucleotides line up with TRBD1. After removal of 7 bases from V and 3 bases from J, the junction contained 7 bases not matched to a gene. Germline V gives CDR1 SQVTM, CDR2 ANQGSEA. There are 14 residues in the CDR3. In DNA form, the CDR3 reads TGCAGCGGCACCGGGACAGGCGACACCGGGGAGCTGTTTTTT. Translated, it gives CSGTGTGDTGELFF.

Ten or more counts support this clonotype. V is TRBV20-1 and J is TRBJ2-2; possible D gene TRBD1, 5 bases. The V and J ends lost 0 bases and 6 bases respectively, with 17 bases between them. CDR1 is DFQATT and CDR2 is SNEGSKA in the germline V gene (reference sequence). This CDR3 contains 16 residues. In DNA, the CDR3 is TGCAGTGCTAGAGATTTTGGTAGGGGCGATTCCGGGGAGCTGTTTTTT. It encodes CSARDFGRGDSGELFF.